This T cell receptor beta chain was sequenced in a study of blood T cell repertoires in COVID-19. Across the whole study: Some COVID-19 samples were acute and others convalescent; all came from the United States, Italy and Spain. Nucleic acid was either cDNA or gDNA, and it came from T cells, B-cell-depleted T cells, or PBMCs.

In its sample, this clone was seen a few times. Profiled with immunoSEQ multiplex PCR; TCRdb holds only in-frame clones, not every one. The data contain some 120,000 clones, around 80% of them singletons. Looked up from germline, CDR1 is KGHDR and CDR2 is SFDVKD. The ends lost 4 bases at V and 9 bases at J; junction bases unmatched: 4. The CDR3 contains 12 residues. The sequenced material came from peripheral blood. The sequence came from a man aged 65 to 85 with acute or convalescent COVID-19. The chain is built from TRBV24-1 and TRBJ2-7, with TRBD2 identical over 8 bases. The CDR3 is CATSEAGGPQYF. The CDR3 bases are TGTGCCACCAGTGAGGCGGGGGGACCGCAGTACTTC.